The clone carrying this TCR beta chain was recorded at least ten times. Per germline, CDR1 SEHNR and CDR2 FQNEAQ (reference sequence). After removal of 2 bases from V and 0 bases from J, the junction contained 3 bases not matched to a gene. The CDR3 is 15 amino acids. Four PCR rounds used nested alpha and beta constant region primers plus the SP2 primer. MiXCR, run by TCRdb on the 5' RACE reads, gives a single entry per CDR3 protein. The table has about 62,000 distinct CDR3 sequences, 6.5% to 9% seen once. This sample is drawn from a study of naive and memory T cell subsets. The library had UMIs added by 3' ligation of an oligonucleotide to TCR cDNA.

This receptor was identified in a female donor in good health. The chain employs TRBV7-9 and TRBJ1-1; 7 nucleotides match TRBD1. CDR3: CASSLRDSLNTEAFF. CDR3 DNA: TGTGCCAGCAGCTTAAGGGACAGCCTGAACACTGAAGCTTTCTTT.